The source of this T cell receptor beta chain is a study of OX40 agonist ivuxolimab in advanced cancers. Data came from immunoSEQ multiplex PCR; TCRdb stores just in-frame clones and leaves some out. The sample shows roughly 100,000 clones, around 90% of them seen only once. V was clipped by 4 bases and J by 7 bases, with 14 bases between them. This CDR3 region has 15 residues. Germline loops: CDR1 MNHEY, CDR2 SMNVEV (reference sequence). The receptor was derived from an adult with an advanced solid tumor such as melanoma, head and neck, liver or kidney cancer. V gene TRBV27 combines with J gene TRBJ1-6; a weak D match, TRBD1 (6 bases). The sequencing used CD4+ or CD8+ T cells sorted from blood, collected in a trial of the OX40 agonist ivuxolimab. The CDR3 DNA reads TGTGCCAGCAGTTCCTCAGACAGGCAGAATTCACCCCTCCACTTT. This sequence encodes CASSSSDRQNSPLHF.